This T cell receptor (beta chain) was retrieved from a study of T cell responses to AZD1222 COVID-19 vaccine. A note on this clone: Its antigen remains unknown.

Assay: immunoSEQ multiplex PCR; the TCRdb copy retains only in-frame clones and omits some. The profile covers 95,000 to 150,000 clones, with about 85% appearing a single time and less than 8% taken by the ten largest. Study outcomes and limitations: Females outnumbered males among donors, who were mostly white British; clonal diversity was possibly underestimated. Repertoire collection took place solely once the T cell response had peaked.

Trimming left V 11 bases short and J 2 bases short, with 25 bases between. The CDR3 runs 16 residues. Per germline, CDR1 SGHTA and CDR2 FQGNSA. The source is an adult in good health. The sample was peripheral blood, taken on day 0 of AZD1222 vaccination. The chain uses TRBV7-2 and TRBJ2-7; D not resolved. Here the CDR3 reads CASAQPLSSRPYEQYF. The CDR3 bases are TGTGCCTCCGCCCAACCACTATCCAGCCGACCCTACGAGCAGTACTTC.